The rows below give T cell receptor beta chains drawn from one sample of a study of blood T cells in healthy people across ages. Using its own MiXCR run on the 5' RACE reads, TCRdb lists one record per CDR3 protein. The table has fewer than 800,000 distinct CDR3 sequences, less than 40% seen once; the top ten hold roughly 15%. Sequences were obtained from blood. All receptors derive from a woman at least 80 years old in good health. Each CDR3 is given with its conserved first and last residue. D genes are given only for firm matches. A clone size is listed for some rows: how often the clone was seen (once, few, many), or a class if it is expanded.

clone_size: NA; j_call: TRBJ2-5; v_call: TRBV3-1; d_call: NA; cdr3_aa: CASSQASGVGETQYF; cdr3_nt: TGTGCCAGCAGCCAAGCGTCGGGAGTAGGGGAGACCCAGTACTTC
clone_size: many; j_call: TRBJ1-4; v_call: TRBV7-3; d_call: TRBD1; cdr3_aa: CASYPDRESEKLFF; cdr3_nt: TGTGCCAGCTATCCAGACAGGGAATCTGAAAAACTGTTTTTT
clone_size: many; j_call: TRBJ2-7; v_call: TRBV5-1; d_call: TRBD2; cdr3_aa: CASSWTGTSGTYEQYF; cdr3_nt: TGCGCCAGCAGCTGGACCGGGACTAGCGGGACCTACGAGCAGTACTTC
clone_size: NA; j_call: TRBJ2-7; v_call: TRBV4-2; d_call: TRBD2; cdr3_aa: CASSQERTGGSSYEQYF; cdr3_nt: TGTGCCAGCAGCCAAGAGCGGACGGGGGGAAGCTCCTACGAGCAGTACTTC
clone_size: many; j_call: TRBJ2-3; v_call: TRBV5-1; d_call: TRBD1; cdr3_aa: CASSLTGDTSTDTQYF; cdr3_nt: TGCGCCAGCAGCTTGACAGGGGACACTAGCACAGATACGCAGTATTTT
clone_size: few; j_call: TRBJ2-3; v_call: TRBV7-9; d_call: NA; cdr3_aa: CASSLARGAQKGTDTQYF; cdr3_nt: TGTGCCAGCAGCTTAGCCCGGGGGGCCCAGAAGGGAACAGATACGCAGTATTTT
clone_size: NA; j_call: TRBJ2-1; v_call: TRBV27; d_call: TRBD2; cdr3_aa: CASSLSGGSSTEFF; cdr3_nt: TGTGCCAGCAGTTTATCTGGCGGGAGTTCTACCGAGTTCTTC
clone_size: NA; j_call: TRBJ2-1; v_call: TRBV7-3; d_call: NA; cdr3_aa: CASSLISWSNNEQFF; cdr3_nt: TGTGCCAGCAGCTTAATCTCGTGGTCAAACAATGAGCAGTTCTTC
clone_size: many; j_call: TRBJ2-3; v_call: TRBV27; d_call: NA; cdr3_aa: CASSLYAGTQYF; cdr3_nt: TGTGCCAGCAGTTTATATGCGGGTACGCAGTATTTT
clone_size: NA; j_call: TRBJ2-7; v_call: TRBV7-2; d_call: TRBD1; cdr3_aa: CASSLDGTEAYEQYF; cdr3_nt: TGTGCCAGCAGCTTAGATGGGACAGAGGCCTACGAGCAGTACTTC
clone_size: many; j_call: TRBJ2-3; v_call: TRBV7-2; d_call: NA; cdr3_aa: CASSVPGDGAQYF; cdr3_nt: TGTGCCAGCAGCGTCCCTGGGGACGGAGCGCAGTATTTT
clone_size: many; j_call: TRBJ2-1; v_call: TRBV7-9; d_call: TRBD2; cdr3_aa: CASSLSAGGGAYNEQFF; cdr3_nt: TGTGCCAGCAGCTTAAGTGCCGGCGGGGGGGCCTACAATGAGCAGTTCTTC
clone_size: many; j_call: TRBJ2-5; v_call: TRBV12-3/TRBV12-4; d_call: NA; cdr3_aa: CASSFQPRFGTQKRPQQTQYF; cdr3_nt: TGTGCCAGCAGTTTTCAACCACGTTTCGGGACCCAAAAACGCCCACAACAGACCCAGTACTTC
clone_size: NA; j_call: TRBJ2-3; v_call: TRBV11-3; d_call: TRBD1; cdr3_aa: CASSARTGWADTQYF; cdr3_nt: TGTGCCAGCAGCGCCCGGACAGGGTGGGCAGATACGCAGTATTTT
clone_size: NA; j_call: TRBJ2-1; v_call: TRBV7-9; d_call: TRBD2; cdr3_aa: CASRSPTSGSSYNEQFF; cdr3_nt: TGTGCCAGCAGATCCCCAACTAGCGGGAGCTCCTACAATGAGCAGTTCTTC
clone_size: NA; j_call: TRBJ1-1; v_call: TRBV7-3; d_call: NA; cdr3_aa: CASSVDSLTEAFF; cdr3_nt: TGTGCCAGCAGCGTCGACAGCCTAACTGAAGCTTTCTTT
clone_size: many; j_call: TRBJ1-1; v_call: TRBV7-3; d_call: TRBD1; cdr3_aa: CASSLLTGANTEAFF; cdr3_nt: TGTGCCAGCAGCTTGCTGACAGGGGCGAACACTGAAGCTTTCTTT
clone_size: few; j_call: TRBJ1-5; v_call: TRBV7-2; d_call: NA; cdr3_aa: CASSTFPNQPQHF; cdr3_nt: TGTGCCAGCAGCACCTTTCCGAATCAGCCCCAGCATTTT
clone_size: NA; j_call: TRBJ2-7; v_call: TRBV9; d_call: NA; cdr3_aa: CASSGAGGNEQYF; cdr3_nt: TGTGCCAGCAGCGGAGCCGGGGGAAACGAGCAGTACTTC
clone_size: NA; j_call: TRBJ2-1; v_call: TRBV5-1; d_call: TRBD1; cdr3_aa: CASSWGTGGALTYNEQFF; cdr3_nt: TGCGCCAGCAGCTGGGGGACAGGGGGCGCGTTAACCTACAATGAGCAGTTCTTC
clone_size: few; j_call: TRBJ1-4; v_call: TRBV30; d_call: NA; cdr3_aa: CAWSVRGDSGKLFF; cdr3_nt: TGTGCCTGGAGTGTACGAGGAGATTCAGGAAAACTGTTTTTT
clone_size: many; j_call: TRBJ1-2; v_call: TRBV7-2; d_call: NA; cdr3_aa: CASSREARASYGYTF; cdr3_nt: TGTGCCAGCAGCCGCGAGGCCAGGGCTAGCTATGGCTACACCTTC
clone_size: NA; j_call: TRBJ1-5; v_call: TRBV6-2/TRBV6-3; d_call: NA; cdr3_aa: CASVPTSNQPQHF; cdr3_nt: TGTGCCAGCGTCCCCACCAGCAATCAGCCCCAGCATTTT
clone_size: few; j_call: TRBJ2-5; v_call: TRBV28; d_call: NA; cdr3_aa: CASSLGAGFGEETQYF; cdr3_nt: TGTGCCAGCAGTTTAGGGGCAGGGTTTGGCGAAGAGACCCAGTACTTC
clone_size: NA; j_call: TRBJ2-2; v_call: TRBV30; d_call: NA; cdr3_aa: CAWSAGNTGELFF; cdr3_nt: TGTGCCTGGTCGGCGGGTAACACCGGGGAGCTGTTTTTT
clone_size: few; j_call: TRBJ1-4; v_call: TRBV7-9; d_call: TRBD1; cdr3_aa: CASSASGTGGEKLFF; cdr3_nt: TGTGCCAGCAGCGCCTCCGGGACAGGGGGTGAAAAACTGTTTTTT
clone_size: NA; j_call: TRBJ2-5; v_call: TRBV20-1; d_call: TRBD1; cdr3_aa: CSASRTGDWEQYF; cdr3_nt: TGCAGTGCTTCCAGGACAGGGGATTGGGAGCAGTACTTC
clone_size: NA; j_call: TRBJ1-1; v_call: TRBV12-3/TRBV12-4; d_call: TRBD1; cdr3_aa: CASSFRQGSEAFF; cdr3_nt: TGTGCCAGCAGTTTTCGACAGGGGTCCGAAGCTTTCTTT
clone_size: NA; j_call: TRBJ2-7; v_call: TRBV6-5; d_call: NA; cdr3_aa: CASSRKPTHEQYF; cdr3_nt: TGTGCCAGCAGCCGAAAACCCACCCACGAGCAGTACTTC
clone_size: many; j_call: TRBJ1-6; v_call: TRBV7-3; d_call: NA; cdr3_aa: CASSPNQNSPLHF; cdr3_nt: TGTGCCAGCAGCCCCAACCAAAATTCACCCCTCCACTTT
clone_size: many; j_call: TRBJ1-2; v_call: TRBV30; d_call: NA; cdr3_aa: CAWKSKGMHGYTF; cdr3_nt: TGTGCCTGGAAGTCTAAAGGGATGCATGGCTACACCTTC
clone_size: few; j_call: TRBJ1-2; v_call: TRBV5-8; d_call: NA; cdr3_aa: CASSLRRDGYTF; cdr3_nt: TGTGCCAGCAGCTTGAGGAGGGATGGCTACACCTTC
clone_size: many; j_call: TRBJ1-2; v_call: TRBV6-1; d_call: NA; cdr3_aa: CASRILQGSGYTF; cdr3_nt: TGTGCCAGCAGGATACTACAGGGTTCTGGCTACACCTTC
clone_size: NA; j_call: TRBJ2-5; v_call: TRBV9; d_call: NA; cdr3_aa: CASSVGGLLQETQYF; cdr3_nt: TGTGCCAGCAGCGTAGGAGGCCTTCTCCAAGAGACCCAGTACTTC
clone_size: NA; j_call: TRBJ2-3; v_call: TRBV4-2; d_call: TRBD2; cdr3_aa: CASGRAGDNTDTQYF; cdr3_nt: TGTGCCAGCGGAAGGGCGGGAGACAACACAGATACGCAGTATTTT
clone_size: few; j_call: TRBJ1-4; v_call: TRBV7-9; d_call: NA; cdr3_aa: CASSPPPSEKLFF; cdr3_nt: TGTGCCAGCAGCCCCCCCCCCAGTGAAAAACTGTTTTTT
clone_size: NA; j_call: TRBJ1-2; v_call: TRBV28; d_call: TRBD1; cdr3_aa: CASSLGTGALYYGYTF; cdr3_nt: TGTGCCAGCAGCCTCGGGACAGGGGCGCTCTACTATGGCTACACCTTC
clone_size: NA; j_call: TRBJ1-1; v_call: TRBV27; d_call: NA; cdr3_aa: CASSLAAGPLNTEAFF; cdr3_nt: TGTGCCAGCAGTTTAGCGGCAGGACCCTTGAACACTGAAGCTTTCTTT
clone_size: few; j_call: TRBJ1-1; v_call: TRBV4-2; d_call: NA; cdr3_aa: CASSQDTQLNTEAFF; cdr3_nt: TGTGCCAGCAGCCAAGATACACAGCTGAACACTGAAGCTTTCTTT
clone_size: many; j_call: TRBJ2-7; v_call: TRBV20-1; d_call: TRBD1; cdr3_aa: CSAREPGGVNEQYF; cdr3_nt: TGCAGTGCTAGAGAACCAGGGGGTGTAAACGAGCAGTACTTC
clone_size: NA; j_call: TRBJ2-5; v_call: TRBV21-1; d_call: NA; cdr3_aa: CASSASKDRRETQYF; cdr3_nt: TGTGCCAGCAGCGCCTCGAAGGACAGGCGGGAGACCCAGTACTTC
clone_size: many; j_call: TRBJ1-6; v_call: TRBV6-2/TRBV6-3; d_call: NA; cdr3_aa: CASSYTAGANSPLHF; cdr3_nt: TGTGCCAGCAGTTACACAGCAGGCGCTAATTCACCCCTCCACTTT
clone_size: many; j_call: TRBJ1-1; v_call: TRBV4-3; d_call: NA; cdr3_aa: CASSRNPGGTEAFF; cdr3_nt: TGCGCCAGCAGCCGCAATCCCGGGGGCACTGAAGCTTTCTTT
clone_size: few; j_call: TRBJ1-5; v_call: TRBV2; d_call: NA; cdr3_aa: CASSEAGGGPQHF; cdr3_nt: TGTGCCAGCAGTGAAGCTGGCGGAGGGCCCCAGCATTTT
clone_size: few; j_call: TRBJ2-3; v_call: TRBV20-1; d_call: TRBD2; cdr3_aa: CSVSTGGGWTDTQYF; cdr3_nt: TGCAGTGTTAGCACAGGCGGGGGGTGGACAGATACGCAGTATTTT